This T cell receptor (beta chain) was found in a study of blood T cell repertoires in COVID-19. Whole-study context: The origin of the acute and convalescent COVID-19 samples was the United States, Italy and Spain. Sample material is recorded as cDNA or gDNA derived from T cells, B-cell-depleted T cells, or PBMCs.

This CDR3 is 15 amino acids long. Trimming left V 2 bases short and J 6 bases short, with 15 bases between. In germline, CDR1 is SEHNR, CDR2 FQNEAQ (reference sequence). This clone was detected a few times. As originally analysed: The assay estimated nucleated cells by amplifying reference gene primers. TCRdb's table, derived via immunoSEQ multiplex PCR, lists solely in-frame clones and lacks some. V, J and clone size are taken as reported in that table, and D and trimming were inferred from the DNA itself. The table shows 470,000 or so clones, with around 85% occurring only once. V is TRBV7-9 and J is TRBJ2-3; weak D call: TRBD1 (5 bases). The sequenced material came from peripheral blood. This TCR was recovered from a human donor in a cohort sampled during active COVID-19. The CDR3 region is CASSLMTRASDTQYF. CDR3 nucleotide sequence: TGTGCCAGCAGCTTAATGACCAGGGCGTCGGATACGCAGTATTTT.